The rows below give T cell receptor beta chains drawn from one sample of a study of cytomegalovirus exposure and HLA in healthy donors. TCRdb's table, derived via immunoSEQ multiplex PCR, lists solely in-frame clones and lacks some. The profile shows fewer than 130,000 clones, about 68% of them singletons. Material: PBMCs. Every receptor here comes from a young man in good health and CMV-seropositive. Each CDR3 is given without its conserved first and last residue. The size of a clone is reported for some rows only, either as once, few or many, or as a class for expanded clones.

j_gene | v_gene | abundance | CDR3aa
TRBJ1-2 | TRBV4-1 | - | ASSLMWTGVVNYGYT
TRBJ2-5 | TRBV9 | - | ASSVAPLGRGTAQY
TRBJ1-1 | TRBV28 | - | AGGWTGMNTEAF
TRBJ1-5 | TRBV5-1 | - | ASSLEGQNQPQH
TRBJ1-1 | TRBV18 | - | ASSLTGSRAEAF
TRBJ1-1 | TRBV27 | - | ASSARTGGAF
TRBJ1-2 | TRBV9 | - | ASSVGGTNYGYT
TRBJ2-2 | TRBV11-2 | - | ASSYLTTGAGESGELF
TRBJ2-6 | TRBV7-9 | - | ASSPPLVSGANVLT
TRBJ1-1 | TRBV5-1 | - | ASSLEVAGRAGGAF
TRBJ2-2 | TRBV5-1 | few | ASSHLGGSNTGELF
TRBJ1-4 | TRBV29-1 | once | SVEPGADEKLF
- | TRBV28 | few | ASIPWQGAHEQY
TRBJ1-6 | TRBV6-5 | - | ASTRTDYNSPLH
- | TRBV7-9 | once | ASSGTPGDEQY
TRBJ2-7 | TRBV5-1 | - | ASSPDTYEQY
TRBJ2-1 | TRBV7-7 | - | ASSFSFPYNEQF
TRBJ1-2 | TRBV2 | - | ASRASWIFGGYT
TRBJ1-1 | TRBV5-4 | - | ASSWGQGDTEAF
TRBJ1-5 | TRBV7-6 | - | ASTQIGADQPQH
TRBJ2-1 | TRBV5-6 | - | ASSLGVFRGNEQF
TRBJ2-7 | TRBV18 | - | ASSPLASGGEQY
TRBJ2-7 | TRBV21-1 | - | ASSKDQAAGYEQY
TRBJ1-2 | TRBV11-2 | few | ASSLGGTYGYT
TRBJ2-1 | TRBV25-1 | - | ASSEYPPRDRVYNEQF
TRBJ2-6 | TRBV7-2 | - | ASSSLTGGGSGANVLT
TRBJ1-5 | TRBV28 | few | ASSLGPGHQPQH
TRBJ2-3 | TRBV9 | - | ASSAAGDPRTDTQY